The next 19 T cell receptor beta chains were all read from a single sample in a study of blood T cell repertoires in COVID-19. Profiled with immunoSEQ multiplex PCR; TCRdb holds only in-frame clones, not every one. The sample includes hundreds of thousands of clones, 80% to 90% seen only once; the top ten take over 1.2%. Source material: peripheral blood. All receptors derive from a middle-aged woman who had recovered from COVID-19.

The V and J genes are TRBV12-5 and TRBJ2-1; 7 positions match TRBD2. CDR3 length: 16 amino acids. After removal of 6 bases from V and 4 bases from J, the junction contained 12 bases not matched to a gene. CDR1 is LGHNT, CDR2 FRNRAP, per germline. This CDR3 reads CASGTALGGVYNEQFF. CDR3 coding DNA: TGTGCTAGTGGAACCGCTCTGGGGGGGGTATACAATGAGCAGTTCTTC.

The J gene is TRBJ1-2, the V gene TRBV9; TRBD1 aligns across 9 bases. V shed 4 bases and J 8 bases; nucleotides not matched to a gene: 9. The CDR3 extends over 14 amino acids. Germline CDR1 is SGDLS and CDR2 is YYNGEE. The CDR3: CASSSGTGRSGYTF. The DNA of the CDR3 is TGTGCCAGCAGCTCCGGGACAGGGAGAAGCGGCTACACCTTC.

The chain employs TRBV5-1 and TRBJ1-1; D is undetermined. V gave up 5 bases and J gave up 0 bases, with 14 bases separating them. Germline V gene data show CDR1 as SGHRS and CDR2 as YFSETQ. CDR3 length equals 15 residues. The CDR3 loop is CASSSNTGLNTEAFF. The CDR3 DNA is TGCGCCAGCAGTTCCAACACGGGTCTGAACACTGAAGCTTTCTTT. Looking up the rest from reference TRBV5-1 and TRBJ1-1 gives the full variable domain: KAGVTQTPRYLIKTRGQQVTLSCSPISGHRSVSWYQQTPGQGLQFLFEYFSETQRNKGNFPGRFSGRQFSNSRSEMNVSTLELGDSALYLCASSSNTGLNTEAFFGQGTRLTVV.

The rearrangement joins TRBV7-2 to TRBJ2-5; the match to TRBD1 covers 9 bases. Germline loops: CDR1 SGHTA, CDR2 FQGNSA. With 4 bases clipped from V and 0 bases from J, the junction kept 3 bases outside the gene matches. The CDR3 runs to 15 residues. The CDR3 region is CASSWGDRDQETQYF. The DNA of the CDR3 is TGTGCCAGCAGCTGGGGGGACAGGGACCAAGAGACCCAGTACTTC.

The chain combines TRBV19 with TRBJ1-5; 8 bases match TRBD1. Germline CDR1 reads LNHDA; CDR2 reads SQIVND (reference sequence). This CDR3 is 18 amino acids long. V was clipped by 0 bases and J by 2 bases; unmatched bases: 9. CDR3 loop: CASSIDRAGGGRNQPQHF. The CDR3 bases are TGTGCCAGTAGTATAGATCGCGCAGGGGGCGGACGCAATCAGCCCCAGCATTTT. The complete variable domain, with remaining parts taken from reference TRBV19 and TRBJ1-5, reads DGGITQSPKYLFRKEGQNVTLSCEQNLNHDAMYWYRQDPGQGLRLIYYSQIVNDFQKGDIAEGYSVSREKKESFPLTVTSAQKNPTAFYLCASSIDRAGGGRNQPQHFGDGTRLSIL.

This CDR3 is CASSSTSGGHNEQFF. CDR3 coding DNA: TGTGCCAGCAGCTCCACTAGCGGGGGTCACAATGAGCAGTTCTTC. V gene TRBV7-2 combines with J gene TRBJ2-1, with TRBD2 identical over 11 bases. Germline-derived CDR1 and CDR2 are SGHTA and FQGNSA. The CDR3 covers 15 residues. V lost 4 bases, J lost 5 bases, and 4 bases stayed unmatched.

The gene calls are TRBV5-1 and TRBJ1-1, with 10 bases matching TRBD1. V trimming: 6 bases; J trimming: 4 bases; junction bases outside the gene matches: 6. The CDR3 has 14 amino acids. Germline assignment: CDR1 SGHRS and CDR2 YFSETQ. CDR3 nucleotide sequence: TGCGCCAGCAAACGGACAGGGGGGAGCACTGAAGCTTTCTTT. Translated, it gives CASKRTGGSTEAFF.

The genes are TRBV5-8 and TRBJ1-1; unclear D gene. V was cut by 0 bases and J by 1 base, with 13 bases left in between. Germline CDR1 and CDR2: SGHTS and YDEGEE. The CDR3 covers 16 residues. The CDR3 reads CASSLGQERWNTEAFF. Here the CDR3 DNA reads TGTGCCAGCAGCTTGGGGCAGGAAAGGTGGAACACTGAAGCTTTCTTT. Full variable domain (rest looked up from reference TRBV5-8 and TRBJ1-1): EAGVTQSPTHLIKTRGQQATLRCSPISGHTSVYWYQQALGLGLQFLLWYDEGEERNRGNFPPRFSGRQFPNYSSELNVNALELEDSALYLCASSLGQERWNTEAFFGQGTRLTVV.

J is TRBJ1-6 and V is TRBV5-5; 7 nucleotides align to TRBD1. There are 14 residues in the CDR3. Germline CDR1 reads SGHKS; CDR2 reads YYEKEE (reference sequence). After removal of 4 bases from V and 8 bases from J, the junction contained 6 bases not matched to a gene. DNA for the CDR3: TGTGCCAGCAGCCCGGGGACAGCGGATTCACCCCTCCACTTT. Its translation: CASSPGTADSPLHF. Together with reference TRBV5-5 and TRBJ1-6, the CDR3 gives the full variable domain: DAGVTQSPTHLIKTRGQQVTLRCSPISGHKSVSWYQQVLGQGPQFIFQYYEKEERGRGNFPDRFSARQFPNYSSELNVNALLLGDSALYLCASSPGTADSPLHFGNGTRLTVT.

The rearrangement joins TRBV2 to TRBJ2-3; 8 bases are shared with TRBD2. Germline V lookup: CDR1 SNHLY, CDR2 FYNNEI. Unmatched junction bases numbered 3, after V lost 2 bases and J lost 5 bases. The CDR3 loop spans 14 amino acids. The CDR3 spells CASSERRGEDTQYF. The CDR3 DNA is TGTGCCAGCAGTGAAAGGCGGGGGGAAGATACGCAGTATTTT.

The V gene is TRBV6-5, the J gene TRBJ2-5, with D maybe TRBD2 (6 bases). Trimming took off 0 bases at V and 6 bases at J, with 17 bases between the two ends. The CDR3 runs to 16 residues. Per germline, CDR1 MNHEY and CDR2 SVGAGI. CDR3 nucleotides: TGTGCCAGCAGTTACTCGAAGGGTTGGGGGGAGCAGACCCAGTACTTC. Amino acid sequence: CASSYSKGWGEQTQYF.

The rearrangement links TRBV4-3 to TRBJ2-5; 9 bases are shared with TRBD1. Trimming at V came to 3 bases and at J to 5 bases, leaving 7 bases not matched to a gene. CDR3 length: 15 amino acids. CDR1 is LGHNA, CDR2 YSLEER, per germline. The CDR3 DNA follows: TGCGCCAGCAGCCAGGATACAGGGGGCAGGGAGACCCAGTACTTC. This gives the protein CASSQDTGGRETQYF.

This clone was observed once. The genes are TRBV7-7 and TRBJ2-5; a possible D gene is TRBD1 (6 bases). CDR1 is SSHAT and CDR2 is FNYEAQ in the germline V gene (reference sequence). This CDR3 has 15 residues. V was shortened by 5 bases and J by 6 bases, with 19 bases between the two germline ends. This CDR3 reads CASSQQPGHTKTQYF. For the CDR3, the DNA is TGTGCCAGCAGCCAACAACCGGGACATACTAAGACCCAGTACTTC.

The chain is built from TRBV6-5 and TRBJ2-1; 9 positions match TRBD1. Germline CDR1 is MNHEY and CDR2 is SVGAGI. Trimming at V came to 0 bases and at J to 7 bases, leaving 1 base not matched to a gene. This CDR3 has 14 amino acids. CDR3 nucleotide sequence: TGTGCCAGCAGTTACTCGGGGACAGGGAATGAGCAGTTCTTC. Translating it yields CASSYSGTGNEQFF.

This chain connects TRBV9 to TRBJ2-7; TRBD1 matches 11 bases. This CDR3 is 14 amino acids long. The V gene's germline CDR1 is SGDLS and CDR2 YYNGEE. V shed 2 bases, J shed 7 bases, and the junction held 5 bases outside the gene matches. CDR3 region: CASSVAGTGGEQYF. CDR3 nucleotides: TGTGCCAGCAGCGTCGCCGGGACAGGGGGAGAGCAGTACTTC.

The chain combines TRBV30 with TRBJ2-6; no clear D. CDR3 length: 16 residues. Germline V gene lookup returns CDR1 GTSNPN and CDR2 SVGIG (reference sequence). The germline V and J ends were trimmed by 0 bases and 0 bases, with 9 bases remaining between them. DNA for the CDR3: TGTGCCTGGAGTGTATCTGGCAGCTCTGGGGCCAACGTCCTGACTTTC. Its translation is CAWSVSGSSGANVLTF.

This clone came up a few times. The V and J genes are TRBV4-1 and TRBJ1-5; possibly TRBD1 for D (6 bases). Trimming shortened V by 3 bases and J by 5 bases, and 14 bases separated the two germline ends. The CDR3 has 15 amino acids. CDR1 MGHRA and CDR2 YSYEKL come from the germline V gene. The CDR3 reads CASSHLQGSDQPQHF. The CDR3 nucleotides read TGCGCCAGCAGCCACCTACAGGGCTCAGATCAGCCCCAGCATTTT.

The chain is built from TRBV5-1 and TRBJ1-2; D is ambiguous. Trimming took off 0 bases at V and 3 bases at J, with 9 bases between the two ends. CDR3 length: 14 residues. Germline V lookup: CDR1 SGHRS, CDR2 YFSETQ. DNA for the CDR3: TGCGCCAGCAGCTTGGTCGGAGCAGACTATGGCTACACCTTC. Translation gives CASSLVGADYGYTF.

The J gene is TRBJ2-1, the V gene TRBV6-5, with 9 bases identical to TRBD2. This CDR3 region has 13 residues. Germline CDR1 MNHEY, CDR2 SVGAGI. Trimming removed 6 bases from V and 3 bases from J; junction bases left unmatched: 0. For the CDR3, the DNA is TGTGCCAGCAGGACTAGCGGCTACAATGAGCAGTTCTTC. It is translated as CASRTSGYNEQFF.